The 3 T cell receptor beta chains below were found in one sample sequenced in a study of response to subunit inactivated influenza vaccine. MiXCR, run by TCRdb on the RT-PCR reads, gives a single entry per CDR3 protein. This sample has 650,000 to 850,000 distinct CDR3 sequences, with 14% found just once. Sequences were derived from PBMCs from blood, sampled 14 to 15 days before vaccination. The source is a man aged 50 to 60 who received an inactivated influenza vaccine.

Notes on this clonotype: A much more abundant neighbour one base away suggests this may be a read error. This chain uses TRBV14 with TRBJ1-1, with D perhaps matching TRBD1 (6 bases). CDR1 and CDR2 from the germline V gene are SGHDN and FVKESK. V lost 3 bases to trimming and J lost 7 bases, with 21 bases between them. The CDR3 is 16 amino acids. DNA for the CDR3: TGTGCCAGCAGCCAGATCGGGGGCGAAGGGCGCGGTGAAGCTTTCTTT. Protein sequence: CASSQIGGEGRGEAFF.

In this sample, this clonotype turned up many times. The chain's CDR3 is CASSQDPEGVYEQYF. CDR3 coding DNA: TGCGCCAGCAGCCAAGATCCTGAAGGGGTTTACGAGCAGTACTTC. The chain joins TRBV4-3 to TRBJ2-7; weak D call: TRBD1 (5 bases). CDR1 is LGHNA and CDR2 is YSLEER in the germline V gene. The V and J ends lost 0 bases and 4 bases respectively, with 13 bases between them. The CDR3 spans 15 residues.

This chain joins TRBV5-1 and TRBJ2-1; TRBD2 agrees at 8 bases. This CDR3 is built from 12 residues. The germline V gene encodes CDR1 SGHRS and CDR2 YFSETQ. V lost 4 bases, J lost 9 bases, and 3 bases stayed unmatched. CDR3 DNA sequence: TGCGCCAGCAGCATTAGCGGGACTGAGCAGTTCTTC. It specifies CASSISGTEQFF.